This TCR beta chain was observed in a study of cytomegalovirus exposure and HLA in healthy donors. Points from the study as a whole: Using the classifier, cytomegalovirus status was reportedly diagnosed with high specificity and sensitivity. Among TCR beta chains of equal frequency, HLA-associated ones were more clonally expanded in a later analysis. The study designated over 150 TCR beta chains cytomegalovirus-associated.

The CDR3 spans 14 residues. The germline gives CDR1 SGHTA, CDR2 FQGTGA. Trimming removed 5 bases from V and 13 bases from J, with 23 bases in between. As to this clone: The antigen remains undetermined.

PCR primers comprised 60 Vbeta and 13 Jbeta primers. The method was immunoSEQ multiplex PCR; TCRdb's version includes in-frame clones alone and lacks a portion of them. The repertoire holds about 210,000 clones, with around 79% as singletons. While unrecorded immune exposures were likely, the donors were nominally healthy when sampled. The source is a male donor in good health and CMV-seronegative. The chain carries TRBV7-3 and TRBJ2-5; D not resolved. Material: PBMCs. The CDR3 here is CASSLGDEFDVRYF. The CDR3 DNA is TGTGCCAGCAGCCTTGGAGACGAGTTCGATGTTAGGTACTTC.